This TCR beta chain was obtained from a study of glioma-infiltrating T cells after dendritic cell vaccination. Some clones are missing from TCRdb's copy, which holds only in-frame ones; the method was immunoSEQ multiplex PCR. Counted here are some 110,000 clones, nearly 90% occurring once; the ten biggest clones make up 2.7%. Trimming pared 10 bases from V and 2 bases from J, leaving 15 bases between. Germline lookup yields CDR1 LNHDA and CDR2 SQIVND (reference sequence). CDR3 length equals 13 residues. Time point here: after dendritic cell vaccination, including at tumor progression/relapse. PBMC sampling occurred before vaccination, two weeks after the third dose, and at progression.

The TCR was taken from a human donor with glioblastoma. The chain uses TRBV19 and TRBJ2-7; TRBD1 might be the D (5 bases). The input for sequencing was blood, taken after dendritic cell vaccination. CDR3: CATRPGIPYEQYF. For the CDR3, the DNA is TGTGCCACCCGGCCAGGGATACCCTACGAGCAGTACTTC. The entire variable domain, with the rest obtained from reference TRBV19 and TRBJ2-7, is as follows: DGGITQSPKYLFRKEGQNVTLSCEQNLNHDAMYWYRQDPGQGLRLIYYSQIVNDFQKGDIAEGYSVSREKKESFPLTVTSAQKNPTAFYLCATRPGIPYEQYFGPGTRLTVT.